The rows below give T cell receptor beta chains drawn from one sample of a study of glioma-infiltrating T cells. TCRdb re-called the multiplex PCR reads with MiXCR, one entry per CDR3 protein. The sample includes under 200,000 distinct CDR3 sequences, 25% to 35% of them seen just once. Material for sequencing was glioma tissue, nonneoplastic brain tissue, or PBMCs (not recorded which). These receptors all stem from a human donor with low-grade glioma or glioblastoma, undergoing nonglioma brain surgery, or in good health (not recorded which). Both conserved end residues are trimmed from each CDR3. The D gene is left open where the match is weak.

j_gene: TRBJ2-1
d_gene: TRBD2
v_gene: TRBV4-3
CDR3aa: ASSQDGGSSYNEQF

j_gene: TRBJ2-7
d_gene: -
v_gene: TRBV7-2
CDR3aa: ASSLVGAIGSYEQY

j_gene: TRBJ1-5
d_gene: -
v_gene: TRBV7-2
CDR3aa: ASSRDNQPQH

j_gene: TRBJ2-4
d_gene: -
v_gene: TRBV12-5
CDR3aa: ASGTPLLANIQY

j_gene: TRBJ2-5
d_gene: -
v_gene: TRBV4-1
CDR3aa: ASSQDGRTETQY

j_gene: TRBJ2-1
d_gene: -
v_gene: TRBV4-1
CDR3aa: ASSQEGASWNEQF

j_gene: TRBJ2-1
d_gene: -
v_gene: TRBV30
CDR3aa: AWSTTGEDEQF

j_gene: TRBJ1-1
d_gene: -
v_gene: TRBV4-1
CDR3aa: ASSQVQAISEAF

j_gene: TRBJ2-1
d_gene: TRBD2
v_gene: TRBV20-1
CDR3aa: SAKGGLAGLEQF

j_gene: TRBJ2-7
d_gene: -
v_gene: TRBV6-2/TRBV6-3
CDR3aa: ASSRLRPYEQY

j_gene: TRBJ1-5
d_gene: -
v_gene: TRBV2
CDR3aa: ASSDRQQSNQPQH

j_gene: TRBJ2-6
d_gene: -
v_gene: TRBV2
CDR3aa: ASSRTVDSGANVLT

j_gene: TRBJ1-6
d_gene: -
v_gene: TRBV2
CDR3aa: ASSEQGGFWDSSPLH

j_gene: TRBJ2-7
d_gene: -
v_gene: TRBV7-9
CDR3aa: ASSLAVGTGGGEQY

j_gene: TRBJ2-2
d_gene: -
v_gene: TRBV7-6
CDR3aa: ASSLENTGELF

j_gene: TRBJ2-1
d_gene: -
v_gene: TRBV6-1
CDR3aa: ASSPRRDEQF

j_gene: TRBJ1-2
d_gene: -
v_gene: TRBV27
CDR3aa: ASSLSGRTSYGYT

j_gene: TRBJ2-7
d_gene: TRBD1
v_gene: TRBV6-2/TRBV6-3
CDR3aa: ASSPGTGASYEQY

j_gene: TRBJ2-1
d_gene: TRBD2
v_gene: TRBV25-1
CDR3aa: ASATAPGLAGGFYNEQF

j_gene: TRBJ2-1
d_gene: TRBD2
v_gene: TRBV6-1
CDR3aa: ASTTSGKSNEQF

j_gene: TRBJ1-5
d_gene: -
v_gene: TRBV12-3/TRBV12-4
CDR3aa: ASGAGGQPQH

j_gene: TRBJ1-2
d_gene: -
v_gene: TRBV7-9
CDR3aa: ASSPVGYGYT

j_gene: TRBJ2-2
d_gene: -
v_gene: TRBV19
CDR3aa: ASSIDRDSTGELF

j_gene: TRBJ2-6
d_gene: -
v_gene: TRBV27
CDR3aa: ASSSLLLRSGANVLT

j_gene: TRBJ2-1
d_gene: -
v_gene: TRBV20-1
CDR3aa: SAGGHSSNEQF

j_gene: TRBJ2-3
d_gene: TRBD2
v_gene: TRBV7-9
CDR3aa: ASSSFNSGRAGAQY